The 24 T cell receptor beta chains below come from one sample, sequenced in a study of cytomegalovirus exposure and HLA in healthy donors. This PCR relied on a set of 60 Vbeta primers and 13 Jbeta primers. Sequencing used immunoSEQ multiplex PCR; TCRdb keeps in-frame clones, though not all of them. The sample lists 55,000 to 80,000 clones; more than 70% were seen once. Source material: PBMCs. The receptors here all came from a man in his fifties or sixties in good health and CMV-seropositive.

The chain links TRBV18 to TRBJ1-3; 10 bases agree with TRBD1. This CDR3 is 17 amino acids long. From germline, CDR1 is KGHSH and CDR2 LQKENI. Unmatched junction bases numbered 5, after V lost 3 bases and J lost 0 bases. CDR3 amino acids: CASSPRQGADSGNTIYF. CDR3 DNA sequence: TGTGCCAGCTCACCCCGACAGGGGGCAGACTCTGGAAACACCATATATTTT.

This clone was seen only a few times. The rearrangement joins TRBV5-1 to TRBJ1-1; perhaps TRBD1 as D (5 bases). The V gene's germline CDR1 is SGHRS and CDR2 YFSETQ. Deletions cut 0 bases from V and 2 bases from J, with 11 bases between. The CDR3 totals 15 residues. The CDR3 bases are TGCGCCAGCAGCTTGGACAGGAGAATAAACACTGAAGCTTTCTTT. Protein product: CASSLDRRINTEAFF.

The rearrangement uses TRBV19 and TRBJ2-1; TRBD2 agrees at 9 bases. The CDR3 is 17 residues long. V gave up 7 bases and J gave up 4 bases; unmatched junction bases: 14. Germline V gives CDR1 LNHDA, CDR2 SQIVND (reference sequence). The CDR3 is CASNPSPSGVPYNEQFF. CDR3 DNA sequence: TGTGCCAGTAACCCAAGTCCTAGCGGGGTTCCGTACAATGAGCAGTTCTTC.

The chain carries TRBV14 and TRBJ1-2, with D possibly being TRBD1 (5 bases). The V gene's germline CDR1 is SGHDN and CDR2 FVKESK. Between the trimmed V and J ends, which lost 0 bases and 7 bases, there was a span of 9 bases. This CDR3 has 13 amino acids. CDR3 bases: TGTGCCAGCAGCCAAGATCCCGGGGGTGGCTACACCTTC. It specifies CASSQDPGGGYTF.

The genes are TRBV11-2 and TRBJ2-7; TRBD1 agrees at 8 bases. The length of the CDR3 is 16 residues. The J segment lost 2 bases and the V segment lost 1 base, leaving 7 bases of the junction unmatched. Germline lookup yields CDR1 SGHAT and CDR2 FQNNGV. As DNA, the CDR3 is TGTGCCAGCAGCTTAGTTTGGGACAGGCGGACCTACGAGCAGTACTTC. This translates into CASSLVWDRRTYEQYF.

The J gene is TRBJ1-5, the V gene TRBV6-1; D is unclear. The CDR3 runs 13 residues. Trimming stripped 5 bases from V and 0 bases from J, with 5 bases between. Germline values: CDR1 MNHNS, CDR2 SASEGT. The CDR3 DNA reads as TGTGCCAGCAGTACAGTTAGCAATCAGCCCCAGCATTTT. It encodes CASSTVSNQPQHF.

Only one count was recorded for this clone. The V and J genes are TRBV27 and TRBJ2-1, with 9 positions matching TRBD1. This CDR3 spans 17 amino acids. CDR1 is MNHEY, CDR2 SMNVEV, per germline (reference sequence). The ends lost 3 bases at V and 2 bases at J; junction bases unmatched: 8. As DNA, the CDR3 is TGTGCCAGCAGTTTTCTACCTACAGGGGGCGCCTACAATGAGCAGTTCTTC. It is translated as CASSFLPTGGAYNEQFF.

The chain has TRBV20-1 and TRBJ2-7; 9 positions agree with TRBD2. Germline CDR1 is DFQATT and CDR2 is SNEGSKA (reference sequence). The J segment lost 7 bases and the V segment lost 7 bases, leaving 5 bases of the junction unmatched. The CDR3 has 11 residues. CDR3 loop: CSVGLAKEQYF. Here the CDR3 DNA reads TGCAGTGTAGGACTAGCGAAAGAGCAGTACTTC.

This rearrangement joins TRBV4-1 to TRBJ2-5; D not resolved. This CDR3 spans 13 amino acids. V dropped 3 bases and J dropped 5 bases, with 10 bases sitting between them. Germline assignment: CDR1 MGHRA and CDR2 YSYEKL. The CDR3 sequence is CASSQLRSETQYF. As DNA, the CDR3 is TGCGCCAGCAGCCAGCTACGCTCGGAGACCCAGTACTTC.

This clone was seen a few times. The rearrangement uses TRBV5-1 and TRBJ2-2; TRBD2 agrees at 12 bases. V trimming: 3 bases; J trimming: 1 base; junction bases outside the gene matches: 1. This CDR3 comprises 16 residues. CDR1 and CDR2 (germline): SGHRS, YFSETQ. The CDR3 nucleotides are TGCGCCAGCAGCTGGGGACTAGCGGGGAACACCGGGGAGCTGTTTTTT. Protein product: CASSWGLAGNTGELFF.

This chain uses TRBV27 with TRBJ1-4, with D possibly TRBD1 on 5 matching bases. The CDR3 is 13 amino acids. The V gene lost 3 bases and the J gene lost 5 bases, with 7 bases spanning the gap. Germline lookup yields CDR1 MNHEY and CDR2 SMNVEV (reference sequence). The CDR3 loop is CASSFGGNEKLFF. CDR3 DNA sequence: TGTGCCAGCAGTTTTGGGGGGAATGAAAAACTGTTTTTT.

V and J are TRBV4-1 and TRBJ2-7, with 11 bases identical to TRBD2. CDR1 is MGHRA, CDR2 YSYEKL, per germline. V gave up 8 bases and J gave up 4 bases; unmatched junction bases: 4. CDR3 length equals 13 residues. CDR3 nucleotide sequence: TGCGCCAGCGCTACTAGCGGGGGTTACGAGCAGTACTTC. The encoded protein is CASATSGGYEQYF.

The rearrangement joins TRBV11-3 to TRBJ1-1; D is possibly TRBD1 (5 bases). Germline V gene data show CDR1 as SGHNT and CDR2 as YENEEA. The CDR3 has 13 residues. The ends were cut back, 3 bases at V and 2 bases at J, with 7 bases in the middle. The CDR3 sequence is CASSFRVNTEAFF. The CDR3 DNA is TGTGCCAGCAGCTTCAGGGTTAACACTGAAGCTTTCTTT.

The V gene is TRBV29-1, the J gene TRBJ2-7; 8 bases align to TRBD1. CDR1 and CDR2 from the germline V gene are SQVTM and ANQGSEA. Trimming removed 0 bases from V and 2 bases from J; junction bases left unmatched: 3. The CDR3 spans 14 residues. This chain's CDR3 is CSVEEGDRPYEQYF. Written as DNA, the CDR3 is TGCAGCGTTGAAGAGGGGGACAGGCCCTACGAGCAGTACTTC.

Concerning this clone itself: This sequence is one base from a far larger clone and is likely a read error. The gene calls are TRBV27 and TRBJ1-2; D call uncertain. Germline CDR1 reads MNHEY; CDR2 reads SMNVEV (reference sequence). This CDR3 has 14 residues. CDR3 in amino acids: CTSSFSGLSYGYTF. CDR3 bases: TGTACCAGCAGTTTTTCAGGTTTATCTTATGGCTACACCTTC.

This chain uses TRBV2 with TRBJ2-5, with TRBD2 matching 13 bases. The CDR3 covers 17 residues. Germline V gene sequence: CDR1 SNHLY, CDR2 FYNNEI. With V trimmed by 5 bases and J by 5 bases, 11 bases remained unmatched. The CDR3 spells CASSPGTSGMIGETQYF. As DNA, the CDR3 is TGTGCCAGCAGTCCCGGGACTAGCGGGATGATCGGGGAGACCCAGTACTTC.

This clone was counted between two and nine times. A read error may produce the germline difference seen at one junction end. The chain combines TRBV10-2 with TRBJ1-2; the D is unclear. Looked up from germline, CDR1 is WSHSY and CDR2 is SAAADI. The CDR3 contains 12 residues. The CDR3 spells CASSEHPGGYKF. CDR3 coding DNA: TGCGCCAGCAGTGAGCACCCTGGAGGCTACAAATTC.

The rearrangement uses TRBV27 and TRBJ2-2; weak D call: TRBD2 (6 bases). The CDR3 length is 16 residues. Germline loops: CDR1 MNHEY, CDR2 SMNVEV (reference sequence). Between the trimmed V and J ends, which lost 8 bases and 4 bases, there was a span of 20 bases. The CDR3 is CASHHGGFRSTGELFF. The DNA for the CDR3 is TGTGCCAGCCATCACGGAGGGTTTCGTTCCACCGGGGAGCTGTTTTTT.

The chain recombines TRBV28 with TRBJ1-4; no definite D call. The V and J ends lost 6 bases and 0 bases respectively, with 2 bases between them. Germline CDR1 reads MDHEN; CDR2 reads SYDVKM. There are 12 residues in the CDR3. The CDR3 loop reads CASSTTNEKLFF. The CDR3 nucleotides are TGTGCCAGCAGCACAACTAATGAAAAACTGTTTTTT.

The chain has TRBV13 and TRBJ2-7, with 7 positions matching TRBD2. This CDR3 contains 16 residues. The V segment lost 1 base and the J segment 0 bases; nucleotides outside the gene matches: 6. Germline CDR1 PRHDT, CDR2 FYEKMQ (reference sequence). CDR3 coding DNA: TGTGCCAGCAGCTTAGTTAGCGGGCGCGACTCCTACGAGCAGTACTTC. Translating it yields CASSLVSGRDSYEQYF.

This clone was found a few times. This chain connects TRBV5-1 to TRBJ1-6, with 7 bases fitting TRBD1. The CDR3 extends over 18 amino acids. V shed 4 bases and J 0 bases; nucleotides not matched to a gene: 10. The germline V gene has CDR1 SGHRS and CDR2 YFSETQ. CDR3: CASSRKAGDSSYNSPLHF. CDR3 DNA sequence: TGCGCCAGCAGCCGCAAGGCAGGGGACAGCTCCTATAATTCACCCCTCCACTTT.

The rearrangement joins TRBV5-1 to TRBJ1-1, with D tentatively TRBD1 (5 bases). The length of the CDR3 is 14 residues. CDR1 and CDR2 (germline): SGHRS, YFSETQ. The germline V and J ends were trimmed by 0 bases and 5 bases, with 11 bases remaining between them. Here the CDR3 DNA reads TGCGCCAGCAGCTTGGATGGGGGGAATACTGAAGCTTTCTTT. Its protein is CASSLDGGNTEAFF.

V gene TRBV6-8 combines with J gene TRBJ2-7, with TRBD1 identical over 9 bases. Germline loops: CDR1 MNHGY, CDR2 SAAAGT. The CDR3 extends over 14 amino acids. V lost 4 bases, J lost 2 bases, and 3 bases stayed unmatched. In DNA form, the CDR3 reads TGTGCCAGCAGTTTCCGGGACAGGGCCTACGAGCAGTACTTC. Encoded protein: CASSFRDRAYEQYF.

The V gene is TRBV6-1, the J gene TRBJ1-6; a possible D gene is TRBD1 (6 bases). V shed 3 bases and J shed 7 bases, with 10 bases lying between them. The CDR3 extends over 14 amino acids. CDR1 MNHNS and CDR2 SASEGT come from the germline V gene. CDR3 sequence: CASSEGQGNSPLHF. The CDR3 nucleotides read TGTGCCAGCAGTGAGGGACAAGGAAATTCACCCCTCCACTTT.